This is a list of T cell receptor beta chains from one sample in a study of CD8 T cells in Susac syndrome. TCRdb itself ran the immunoSEQ multiplex PCR reads through MiXCR, one entry per CDR3 protein. Among roughly 200,000 distinct CDR3 sequences listed, roughly 95% were seen once. Sequenced material: CD4+ T cells from PBMCs. The receptors were sampled from a human donor with multiple sclerosis. The conserved cysteine and the conserved F or W are not part of the CDR3 here.

v_call cdr3_aa
TRBV7-9 ASSSGIHNEQF
TRBV20-1 SARAAHTDTQY
TRBV6-5 ASSYRETSAGDSYEQY
TRBV29-1 SVDRDLREAF
TRBV28 ASSLTRETQY
TRBV7-9 ASRGQSSEEHT
TRBV7-2 ASSTRTGEGPY
TRBV28 ASTAQVHGYT
TRBV6-6 ASSRAGDNEQF
TRBV29-1 SVGMPGGLRETQY
TRBV9 ASSVDSNGGYT
TRBV7-9 ASSFPDGVEQY
TRBV4-1 ASSQLQGSINQPQH
TRBV7-2 ASSLSGANYNEQF
TRBV10-3 ATSWERGDQETQY
TRBV27 ASSFTNTDTQY
TRBV30 AWGAGPYEQY
TRBV2 ASSEVAGSITEAF
TRBV27 ASSTGQGRGYT
TRBV4-1 ASSQESRYQETQY
TRBV18 ASVEQRSNYGYT
TRBV5-1 ASSLEATSTDTQY
TRBV18 ASSPEQGGPISPLH
TRBV30 AWAGIYGYT
TRBV20-1 SAGLFSESGQY
TRBV7-2 ASSSISFSGETQY
TRBV24-1 ATSDFGYNEQF
TRBV30 AEQGTTDTQY